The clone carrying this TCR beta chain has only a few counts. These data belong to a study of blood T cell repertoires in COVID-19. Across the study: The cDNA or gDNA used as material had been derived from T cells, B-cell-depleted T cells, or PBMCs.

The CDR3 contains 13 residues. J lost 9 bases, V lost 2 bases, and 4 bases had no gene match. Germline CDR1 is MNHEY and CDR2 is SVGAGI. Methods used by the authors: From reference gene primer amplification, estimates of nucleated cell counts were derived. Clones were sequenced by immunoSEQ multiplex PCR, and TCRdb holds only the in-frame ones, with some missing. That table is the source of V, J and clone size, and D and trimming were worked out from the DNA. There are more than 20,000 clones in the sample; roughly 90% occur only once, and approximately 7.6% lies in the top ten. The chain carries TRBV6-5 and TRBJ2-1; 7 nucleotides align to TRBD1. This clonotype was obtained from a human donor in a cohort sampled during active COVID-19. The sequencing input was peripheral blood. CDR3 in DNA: TGTGCCAGCAGTTACCGACAGGGCCCTGAGCAGTTCTTC. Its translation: CASSYRQGPEQFF.